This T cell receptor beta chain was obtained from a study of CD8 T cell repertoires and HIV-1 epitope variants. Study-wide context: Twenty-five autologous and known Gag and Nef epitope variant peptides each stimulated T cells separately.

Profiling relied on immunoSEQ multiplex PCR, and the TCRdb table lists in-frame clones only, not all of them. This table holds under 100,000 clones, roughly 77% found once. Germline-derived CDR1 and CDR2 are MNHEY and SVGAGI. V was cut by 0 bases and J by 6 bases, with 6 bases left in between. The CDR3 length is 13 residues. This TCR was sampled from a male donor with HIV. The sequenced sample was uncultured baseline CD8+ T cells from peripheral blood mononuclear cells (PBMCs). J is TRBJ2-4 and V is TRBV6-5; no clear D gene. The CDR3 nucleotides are TGTGCCAGCAGTTACTCGCTGGGAAACATTCAGTACTTC. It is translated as CASSYSLGNIQYF.